A single sample is the source of the 14 T cell receptor beta chains below, sequenced in a study of cytomegalovirus exposure and HLA in healthy donors. The primer mix had 60 Vbeta and 13 Jbeta primers. Measured with immunoSEQ multiplex PCR; TCRdb has only the in-frame clones, and not every one. The sample has 140,000 or so clones, 75% to 90% seen once. Sequenced material: PBMCs. These receptors all come from a female donor in good health and CMV-seronegative.

The chain couples TRBV9 to TRBJ1-2; TRBD1 matches 8 bases. Losses at the gene ends were 4 bases for V and 5 bases for J; bases not matched to a gene: 7. Germline CDR1 is SGDLS and CDR2 is YYNGEE. The CDR3 sequence is 14 residues long. CDR3 amino acids: CASSRGQGLYGYTF. DNA of the CDR3: TGTGCCAGCAGCAGAGGACAGGGACTATATGGCTACACCTTC.

This clone was found once. V gene TRBV28 combines with J gene TRBJ1-2; maybe TRBD1 (5 bases). The CDR3 loop spans 13 amino acids. Trimming removed 2 bases from V and 6 bases from J, with 10 bases in between. CDR1 and CDR2 (germline): MDHEN, SYDVKM. The CDR3 protein is CASSLLQGHGYTF. The CDR3 nucleotides are TGTGCCAGCAGTTTACTTCAGGGTCATGGCTACACCTTC.

This clone was seen once. The J gene is TRBJ2-7, the V gene TRBV19; D ambiguous. The CDR3 extends over 16 amino acids. CDR1 LNHDA and CDR2 SQIVND come from the germline V gene (reference sequence). V gave up 3 bases and J gave up 1 base, with 16 bases separating them. The CDR3 region has the DNA TGTGCCAGTAGTATCGGTTTCGGTCTAGAGTCCTACGAGCAGTACTTC. This encodes CASSIGFGLESYEQYF.

The chain links TRBV5-1 to TRBJ2-5, with 9 bases that match TRBD1. Germline V gene lookup returns CDR1 SGHRS and CDR2 YFSETQ. The trim removed 4 bases at V and 5 bases at J, leaving 9 bases unmatched. The CDR3 length is 15 residues. The CDR3 sequence is CASSTQTGGAETQYF. CDR3 coding DNA: TGCGCCAGCAGCACACAAACAGGGGGCGCGGAGACCCAGTACTTC.

The chain combines TRBV5-1 with TRBJ2-3, with 9 positions matching TRBD1. V shed 2 bases and J 1 base; nucleotides not matched to a gene: 14. Germline V CDR1 and CDR2: SGHRS, YFSETQ. This CDR3 comprises 19 residues. For the CDR3, the DNA is TGCGCCAGCAGCTTTCTCCCCCTACAGGGGGCTATGGGCACAGATACGCAGTATTTT. It is translated as CASSFLPLQGAMGTDTQYF.

CDR3 nucleotides: TGTGCCAGCAGCTTCCGGACTAGCGCTGGGGAGCTGTTTTTT. Its translation is CASSFRTSAGELFF. The chain couples TRBV9 to TRBJ2-2; 9 bases are shared with TRBD2. The germline V gene has CDR1 SGDLS and CDR2 YYNGEE. The CDR3 is 14 residues long. Trimming removed 4 bases from V and 8 bases from J; junction bases left unmatched: 6.

The rearrangement uses TRBV9 and TRBJ1-2, with 7 nucleotides matching TRBD1. The CDR3 loop spans 16 amino acids. Trimming at V came to 0 bases and at J to 2 bases, leaving 7 bases not matched to a gene. Germline lookup yields CDR1 SGDLS and CDR2 YYNGEE. This CDR3 is CASSVGQGGGNYGYTF. In DNA, the CDR3 is TGTGCCAGCAGCGTAGGGCAAGGAGGGGGCAACTATGGCTACACCTTC. The variable domain in full, completed from reference TRBV9 and TRBJ1-2, reads DSGVTQTPKHLITATGQRVTLRCSPRSGDLSVYWYQQSLDQGLQFLIQYYNGEERAKGNILERFSAQQFPDLHSELNLSSLELGDSALYFCASSVGQGGGNYGYTFGSGTRLTVV.

This CDR3 is CASSNRAGNQPQHF. The CDR3 DNA reads as TGTGCCAGCAGTAACAGGGCTGGCAATCAGCCCCAGCATTTT. This chain links TRBV6-6 with TRBJ1-5, with a weak D call TRBD1 (6 bases). Germline-derived CDR1 and CDR2 are MNHNY and SVGAGI (reference sequence). The V gene lost 5 bases and the J gene lost 2 bases, with 10 bases spanning the gap. The CDR3 runs 14 residues.

The chain combines TRBV2 with TRBJ2-3; D perhaps matches TRBD2 (6 bases). Germline V lookup: CDR1 SNHLY, CDR2 FYNNEI. The CDR3 consists of 19 residues. V shed 6 bases and J shed 0 bases, with 25 bases lying between them. DNA of the CDR3: TGTGCCAGCAGCTTTGAATATGGGTCTTGGCGGGGTAGCACAGATACGCAGTATTTT. It encodes CASSFEYGSWRGSTDTQYF.

The V gene is TRBV6-1, the J gene TRBJ2-4; weak D call: TRBD2 (6 bases). This CDR3 comprises 16 residues. CDR1 is MNHNS, CDR2 SASEGT, per germline. Trimming pared 0 bases from V and 0 bases from J, leaving 9 bases between. Here the CDR3 reads CASSEAWGEAKNIQYF. The CDR3 DNA reads TGTGCCAGCAGTGAAGCCTGGGGGGAAGCCAAAAACATTCAGTACTTC.

The gene calls are TRBV4-1 and TRBJ1-5; tentative D call: TRBD1 (5 bases). V was pared by 3 bases and J by 3 bases, with 15 bases between. Germline values: CDR1 MGHRA, CDR2 YSYEKL. This CDR3 is built from 16 residues. CDR3: CASSQVLGAYNQPQHF. CDR3 nucleotide sequence: TGCGCCAGCAGCCAGGTTCTAGGGGCGTACAATCAGCCCCAGCATTTT.

The rearrangement links TRBV28 to TRBJ2-1; possible D gene TRBD2, 6 bases. The V gene's germline CDR1 is MDHEN and CDR2 SYDVKM. V was trimmed by 6 bases and J by 8 bases, leaving 17 bases between them. CDR3 size: 14 residues. The CDR3 nucleotides are TGTGCCAGCAGCCTACCTGGGGGGAGAGATGAGCAGTTCTTC. It is translated as CASSLPGGRDEQFF.

The V call is TRBV5-4, the J call TRBJ2-5; the D gene is possibly TRBD2 (6 bases). Germline V gives CDR1 SGHNT, CDR2 YYREEE (reference sequence). The CDR3 totals 16 residues. Trimming removed 2 bases at V and 4 bases at J, with 18 bases between. The CDR3 protein is CASSFMKASASETQYF. CDR3 nucleotide sequence: TGTGCCAGCAGCTTTATGAAAGCTAGCGCATCAGAGACCCAGTACTTC.

A single count supports this clone. V usage is TRBV7-6 and J usage is TRBJ2-5; perhaps TRBD1 as D (5 bases). This CDR3 comprises 16 residues. Germline CDR1 is SGHVS and CDR2 is FNYEAQ. Trimming pared 5 bases from V and 5 bases from J, leaving 21 bases between. The CDR3 nucleotides are TGTGCCAGCAGCCGAGCAGGGTCTGTTCTCGGGGAGACCCAGTACTTC. Translated, it gives CASSRAGSVLGETQYF.